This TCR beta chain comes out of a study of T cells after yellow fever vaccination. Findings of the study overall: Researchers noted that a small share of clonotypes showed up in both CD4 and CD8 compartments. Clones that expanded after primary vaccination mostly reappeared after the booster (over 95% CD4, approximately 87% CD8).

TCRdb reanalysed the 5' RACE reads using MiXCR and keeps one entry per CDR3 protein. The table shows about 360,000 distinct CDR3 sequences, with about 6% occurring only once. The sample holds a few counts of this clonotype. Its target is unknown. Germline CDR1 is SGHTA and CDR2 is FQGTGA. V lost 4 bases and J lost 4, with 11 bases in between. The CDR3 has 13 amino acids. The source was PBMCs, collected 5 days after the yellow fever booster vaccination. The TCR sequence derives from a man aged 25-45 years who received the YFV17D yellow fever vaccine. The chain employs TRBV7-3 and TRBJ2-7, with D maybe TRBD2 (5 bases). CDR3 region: CASSSAGQYEQYF. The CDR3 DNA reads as TGTGCCAGCAGCTCGGCGGGCCAATACGAGCAGTACTTC.